Listed here are 31 T cell receptor beta chains from one sample, sequenced in a study of vaccination effects on CD4 cells after COVID-19. These receptors' antigens are unknown. Profiled with immunoSEQ multiplex PCR; TCRdb holds only in-frame clones, not every one. The sample has some 14,000 clones; roughly 66% are singletons. Using viral peptide pools, the ViraFEST assay grew out antigen-specific CD4+ T cells prior to sequencing. Subsequent to 10 days of culture, CD4+ T cells were isolated. SARS-CoV-2 infection was confirmed by PCR in the person between March and December 2020. Participants completed two doses of the BNT162b2 or mRNA-1273 vaccine. The sample in question was CD4+ T cells from PBMCs cultured with HCoV-NL63 spike peptides, obtained after COVID-19 vaccination. The source of these receptors is a human donor who had a prior SARS-CoV-2 infection.

The chain couples TRBV5-1 to TRBJ1-1; D not certain. V was shortened by 1 base and J by 0 bases, with 7 bases between the two germline ends. Germline values: CDR1 SGHRS, CDR2 YFSETQ. This CDR3 spans 14 amino acids. CDR3 sequence (DNA): TGCGCCAGCAGCTTGCAATGGGTGAACACTGAAGCTTTCTTT. It translates to CASSLQWVNTEAFF.

This clone appeared once. The chain has TRBV30 and TRBJ1-6; tentatively, D is TRBD1 (5 bases). The CDR3 length is 15 residues. Deletions cut 3 bases from V and 3 bases from J, with 12 bases between. Germline CDR1 is GTSNPN and CDR2 is SVGIG (reference sequence). The chain's CDR3 is CAWSAGLSYNSPLHF. CDR3 DNA sequence: TGTGCCTGGAGCGCAGGGTTAAGCTATAATTCACCCCTCCACTTT. Full variable domain (outside the CDR3, taken from reference TRBV30 and TRBJ1-6): SQTIHQWPATLVQPVGSPLSLECTVEGTSNPNLYWYRQAAGRGLQLLFYSVGIGQISSEVPQNLSASRPQDRQFILSSKKLLLSDSGFYLCAWSAGLSYNSPLHFGNGTRLTVT.

J is TRBJ2-7 and V is TRBV27; 12 bases align to TRBD2. The CDR3 runs to 20 residues. Germline loops: CDR1 MNHEY, CDR2 SMNVEV (reference sequence). Trimming removed 5 bases from V and 0 bases from J; junction bases left unmatched: 17. The CDR3 coding sequence is TGTGCCAGCAGTCCCCGATGGTCCGGACTAGCGGGGCCCCCCTCCTACGAGCAGTACTTC. Amino acids: CASSPRWSGLAGPPSYEQYF.

V is TRBV7-9 and J is TRBJ2-1; 8 bases are a match to TRBD1. Germline CDR1 and CDR2: SEHNR and FQNEAQ (reference sequence). J gave up 1 base and V 5 bases, and 7 bases lay outside the gene matches. The CDR3 extends over 16 amino acids. The CDR3 is CASSPWTGLSYNEQFF. The CDR3 region has the DNA TGTGCCAGCAGCCCCTGGACAGGGTTGTCCTACAATGAGCAGTTCTTC.

This chain uses TRBV6-5 with TRBJ2-1; D might be TRBD1 (5 bases). CDR1 and CDR2 (germline): MNHEY, SVGAGI. The ends were cut back, 6 bases at V and 8 bases at J, with 17 bases in the middle. The CDR3 covers 14 residues. In DNA form, the CDR3 reads TGTGCCAGCAGCGACAGATGGGCCTCGGATGAGCAGTTCTTC. Its translation: CASSDRWASDEQFF.

This clone came up once. The chain has TRBV6-6 and TRBJ1-1; 8 bases agree with TRBD1. V shed 8 bases, J shed 1 base, and the junction held 6 bases outside the gene matches. The germline V gene has CDR1 MNHNY and CDR2 SVGAGI (reference sequence). This CDR3 spans 14 amino acids. This CDR3 is CASGQGAGNTEAFF. For the CDR3, the DNA is TGTGCCAGCGGTCAGGGGGCAGGGAACACTGAAGCTTTCTTT.

The V and J genes are TRBV19 and TRBJ1-6; D is unclear. CDR1 is LNHDA, CDR2 SQIVND, per germline (reference sequence). Trimming pared 3 bases from V and 5 bases from J, leaving 8 bases between. This CDR3 spans 14 amino acids. The CDR3 spells CASSISADNSPLHF. In DNA, the CDR3 is TGTGCCAGTAGTATCTCGGCAGATAATTCACCCCTCCACTTT.

V gene TRBV5-4 combines with J gene TRBJ2-3, with 11 bases aligning to TRBD2. V was clipped by 4 bases and J by 2 bases; unmatched bases: 6. CDR1 and CDR2 from the germline V gene are SGHNT and YYREEE (reference sequence). The CDR3 has 16 amino acids. The DNA of the CDR3 is TGTGCCAGCAGCACCCATAGCGGGGGGGCCACAGATACGCAGTATTTT. It codes for CASSTHSGGATDTQYF.

This sequence joins TRBV10-3 and TRBJ2-7; a possible D gene is TRBD1 (6 bases). Germline V lookup: CDR1 ENHRY, CDR2 SYGVKD. The CDR3 is 14 amino acids. V was shortened by 4 bases and J by 1 base, with 11 bases between the two germline ends. The CDR3 sequence is CAISARTDSYEQYF. CDR3 in DNA: TGTGCCATCAGTGCGAGGACAGATTCCTACGAGCAGTACTTC.

The rearrangement links TRBV9 to TRBJ2-2; 14 bases are shared with TRBD2. Germline trimming cut 4 bases from V and 0 bases from J; bases unmatched to any gene: 5. The germline V gene has CDR1 SGDLS and CDR2 YYNGEE. The CDR3 loop spans 18 amino acids. The CDR3 nucleotides are TGTGCCAGCAGCCTCAGACTAGCGGGGGGGCCGAACACCGGGGAGCTGTTTTTT. Translating it yields CASSLRLAGGPNTGELFF.

This clone was seen only once. V usage is TRBV14 and J usage is TRBJ1-1, with D possibly matching TRBD1 (6 bases). Germline CDR1 reads SGHDN; CDR2 reads FVKESK. Between the trimmed V and J ends, which lost 3 bases and 4 bases, there was a span of 15 bases. The CDR3 runs to 15 residues. The CDR3 spells CASSQNGRGGTEAFF. The CDR3, as DNA: TGTGCCAGCAGCCAGAACGGGAGGGGGGGCACTGAAGCTTTCTTT.

The rearrangement uses TRBV23-1 and TRBJ2-7; possibly TRBD1 for D (6 bases). TRBV23-1 is an ORF for which the function is uncertain. This CDR3 region has 15 residues. V was trimmed by 4 bases and J by 3 bases, leaving 16 bases between them. The CDR3, as DNA: TGCGCCAGCAGTCCCCTTTCAGGGGAAGGCTACGAGCAGTACTTC. Residues: CASSPLSGEGYEQYF.

V is TRBV20-1 and J is TRBJ2-5; D is perhaps TRBD2 (6 bases). V was pared by 6 bases and J by 4 bases, with 9 bases between. The CDR3 contains 11 residues. The germline CDR1 and CDR2 sequences are DFQATT and SNEGSKA (reference sequence). CDR3 sequence: CSAGLIETQYF. In nucleotides, the CDR3 is TGCAGTGCGGGACTGATAGAGACCCAGTACTTC.

This sequence joins TRBV3-1 (or the pseudogene TRBV3-2) and TRBJ1-2, with a possible D match to TRBD1 (5 bases). This CDR3 is built from 12 residues. V lost 5 bases to trimming and J lost 8 bases, with 12 bases between them. The V gene's germline CDR1 is LGHDT and CDR2 YNNKEL (reference sequence). CDR3 region: CASSSGTLGYTF. The CDR3 DNA follows: TGTGCCAGCAGCTCCGGGACTTTGGGCTACACCTTC.

This clone has a single count. The V gene is TRBV7-9, the J gene TRBJ1-2; 7 bases align to TRBD1. Germline CDR1 reads SEHNR; CDR2 reads FQNEAQ (reference sequence). The CDR3 is 18 residues long. With 4 bases clipped from V and 3 bases from J, the junction kept 17 bases outside the gene matches. This chain's CDR3 is CASSSSGQVGGIDYGYTF. The CDR3 DNA sequence: TGTGCCAGCAGCTCAAGCGGACAGGTGGGGGGAATAGACTATGGCTACACCTTC.

The chain uses TRBV9 and TRBJ2-3; a weak D match, TRBD2 (5 bases). Germline assignment: CDR1 SGDLS and CDR2 YYNGEE. Trimming removed 0 bases from V and 5 bases from J, with 10 bases in between. The CDR3 runs 14 residues. CDR3 amino acids: CASSVASSQDTQYF. As DNA, the CDR3 is TGTGCCAGCAGCGTAGCTTCTAGCCAAGATACGCAGTATTTT.

The chain links TRBV4-2 to TRBJ2-3; 14 positions match TRBD2. J lost 6 bases, V lost 0 bases, and 2 bases had no gene match. Germline CDR1 is LGHNA and CDR2 is YNFKEQ. The CDR3 consists of 16 residues. This chain's CDR3 is CASSQEGLAGADTQYF. The CDR3 DNA sequence: TGTGCCAGCAGCCAAGAGGGACTAGCGGGAGCCGATACGCAGTATTTT.

The table lists this clone with a few counts. The genes are TRBV5-4 and TRBJ1-1, with D tentatively TRBD1 (6 bases). The CDR3 totals 14 residues. In germline, CDR1 is SGHNT, CDR2 YYREEE (reference sequence). V lost 4 bases to trimming and J lost 1 base, with 11 bases between them. CDR3 DNA: TGTGCCAGCAGCCGGCCGACAGGGAACACTGAAGCTTTCTTT. It specifies CASSRPTGNTEAFF.

This clone appeared a single time. The chain links TRBV5-1 to TRBJ2-5; tentatively, D is TRBD1 (6 bases). V gave up 2 bases and J gave up 5 bases, with 10 bases separating them. The germline gives CDR1 SGHRS, CDR2 YFSETQ. This CDR3 is built from 13 residues. The CDR3 loop reads CASSLGGSETQYF. DNA of the CDR3: TGCGCCAGCAGCTTAGGGGGTTCGGAGACCCAGTACTTC.

By share, this clone counts as medium-sized. The genes are TRBV5-5 and TRBJ1-1, with D perhaps TRBD1 (5 bases). V lost 0 bases to trimming and J lost 4 bases, with 13 bases between them. The CDR3 is 15 amino acids. The germline gives CDR1 SGHKS, CDR2 YYEKEE (reference sequence). This chain's CDR3 is CASSLEWGGGTEAFF. CDR3 in DNA: TGTGCCAGCAGCTTGGAATGGGGCGGGGGCACTGAAGCTTTCTTT.

The rearrangement uses TRBV7-2 and TRBJ1-2; no firm D call. The CDR3 has 15 amino acids. Germline CDR1 is SGHTA and CDR2 is FQGNSA. V lost 4 bases and J 1 base, leaving 13 bases between the germline ends. DNA for the CDR3: TGTGCCAGCAGCTCCCGCCCCGGTGATAACTATGGCTACACCTTC. Its protein is CASSSRPGDNYGYTF.

The V gene is TRBV15, the J gene TRBJ1-4; no definite D call. Germline-derived CDR1 and CDR2 are LNHNV and YYDKDF (reference sequence). V shed 0 bases and J shed 5 bases, with 10 bases lying between them. This CDR3 has 15 residues. In nucleotides, the CDR3 is TGTGCCACCAGCAGAGATCTGGCTGGGAATGAAAAACTGTTTTTT. Encoded protein: CATSRDLAGNEKLFF.

CDR3 sequence (DNA): TGTGCCAGCAGTGCGTGGACTGCATCCTCCTACAATGAGCAGTTCTTC. Encoded protein: CASSAWTASSYNEQFF. The chain links TRBV27 to TRBJ2-1, with a weak D call TRBD2 (5 bases). Germline assignment: CDR1 MNHEY and CDR2 SMNVEV (reference sequence). This CDR3 spans 16 amino acids. V gave up 5 bases and J gave up 0 bases, with 14 bases separating them.

This clone showed up just a few times. CDR3 sequence reads: CASRGLAGGSSYNEQFF. CDR3 in DNA: TGTGCCAGCAGAGGACTAGCGGGAGGTAGCTCCTACAATGAGCAGTTCTTC. The rearrangement joins TRBV2 to TRBJ2-1, with 14 bases that match TRBD2. The CDR3 is made up of 17 amino acids. With 6 bases clipped from V and 0 bases from J, the junction kept 4 bases outside the gene matches. Germline V gene sequence: CDR1 SNHLY, CDR2 FYNNEI.

The chain has TRBV5-5 and TRBJ2-1; TRBD1 agrees at 7 bases. The V and J ends lost 4 bases and 2 bases, in that order; junction bases with no gene match: 9. The CDR3 totals 16 residues. Germline CDR1 reads SGHKS; CDR2 reads YYEKEE (reference sequence). DNA for the CDR3: TGTGCCAGCAGCCGAACCACAGGGGCAACCTACAATGAGCAGTTCTTC. This gives the protein CASSRTTGATYNEQFF.

The chain recombines TRBV18 with TRBJ1-1, with 7 nucleotides matching TRBD1. Germline V lookup: CDR1 KGHSH, CDR2 LQKENI. The CDR3 consists of 14 residues. The junction had 5 bases not matched to a gene; V was cut back by 2 bases and J by 5 bases. The CDR3 protein is CASSPETGTTEAFF. DNA for the CDR3: TGTGCCAGCTCACCAGAGACAGGGACGACTGAAGCTTTCTTT.

This chain links TRBV5-6 with TRBJ1-2, with a possible D match to TRBD1 (5 bases). Germline assignment: CDR1 SGHDT and CDR2 YYEEEE. CDR3 length: 14 amino acids. V lost 5 bases and J lost 3, with 14 bases in between. The DNA of the CDR3 is TGTGCCAGCAGTTCAATTGGGGCAGACTATGGCTACACCTTC. Protein product: CASSSIGADYGYTF.

The chain combines TRBV11-2 with TRBJ2-7; 10 bases align to TRBD2. This CDR3 spans 15 amino acids. The trim removed 5 bases at V and 7 bases at J, leaving 11 bases unmatched. CDR1 is SGHAT and CDR2 is FQNNGV in the germline V gene. The CDR3 protein is CASSLGAGGAKEQYF. CDR3 coding DNA: TGTGCCAGCAGCCTGGGAGCGGGGGGGGCTAAAGAGCAGTACTTC.

The CDR3 spells CASSPGPGGTPDTQYF. The CDR3, as DNA: TGTGCCAGCAGCCCCGGTCCCGGGGGAACCCCAGATACGCAGTATTTT. The chain employs TRBV4-2 and TRBJ2-3; perhaps TRBD2 as D (6 bases). This CDR3 has 16 residues. V was trimmed by 4 bases and J by 4 bases, leaving 18 bases between them. Germline CDR1 LGHNA, CDR2 YNFKEQ.

V is TRBV10-1 and J is TRBJ2-5, with 8 bases matching TRBD2. The V gene end was trimmed by 7 bases and the J gene end by 9 bases; junction bases not matched to a gene: 16. Germline CDR1 and CDR2: WNHNN and SYGVQD (reference sequence). The CDR3 has 15 amino acids. The CDR3 region is CASIGSGTRNIAQYF. The CDR3 coding sequence is TGCGCCAGCATTGGGTCCGGGACTAGGAATATCGCCCAGTACTTC.

The chain uses TRBV3-1 (or the pseudogene TRBV3-2) and TRBJ2-5; 8 positions agree with TRBD2. The V segment lost 5 bases and the J segment 1 base; nucleotides outside the gene matches: 3. CDR3 length: 14 amino acids. Germline loops: CDR1 LGHDT, CDR2 YNNKEL (reference sequence). The CDR3 is CASSKRGPQETQYF. The CDR3, as DNA: TGTGCCAGCAGCAAGCGGGGGCCCCAAGAGACCCAGTACTTC.